This note documents a single TCR beta chain sequence. Its antigen is not identified. The CDR3 totals 16 residues. CDR1 LGHNA and CDR2 YNFKEQ come from the germline V gene. V was clipped by 1 base and J by 3 bases, with 15 bases between them. This record comes from a study of response to subunit inactivated influenza vaccine. The study, taken as a whole, reports: Authors suggested each seasonal flu vaccination may recruit only limited numbers of new T cells.

Each CDR3 protein is one row after TCRdb ran MiXCR on the RT-PCR reads. Altogether approximately 700,000 distinct CDR3 sequences are present, more than 15% being singletons, with the ten largest covering roughly 10%. The starting material was PBMCs from blood, obtained 12 days after vaccination. This TCR came from a man between 50 and 59 years old who received an inactivated influenza vaccine. The chain combines TRBV4-2 with TRBJ2-5; D perhaps matches TRBD2 (7 bases). CDR3 in amino acids: CASSQVWEGEEETQYF. DNA of the CDR3: TGTGCCAGCAGCCAAGTCTGGGAGGGGGAGGAAGAGACCCAGTACTTC.